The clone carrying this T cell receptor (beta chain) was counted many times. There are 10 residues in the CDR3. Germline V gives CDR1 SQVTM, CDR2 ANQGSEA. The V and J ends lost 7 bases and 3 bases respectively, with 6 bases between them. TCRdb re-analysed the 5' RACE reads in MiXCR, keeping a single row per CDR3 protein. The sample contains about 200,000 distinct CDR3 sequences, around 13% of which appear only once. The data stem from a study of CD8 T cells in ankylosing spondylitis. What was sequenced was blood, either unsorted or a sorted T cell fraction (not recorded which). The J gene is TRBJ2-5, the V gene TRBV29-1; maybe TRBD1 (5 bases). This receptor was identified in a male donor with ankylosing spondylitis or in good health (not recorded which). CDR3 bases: TGCAGCGAGACAGAAGAGACCCAGTACTTC. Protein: CSETEETQYF.